The T cell receptor beta chain described here comes from a study of shared clonotypes between healthy human individuals. Overall study context: CD8 memory received one plate per donor, CD8 naive two, CD4 memory three and CD4 naive three.

Germline CDR1 reads MNHNY; CDR2 reads SVGAGI (reference sequence). V was pared by 0 bases and J by 4 bases, with 10 bases between. The CDR3 loop spans 14 amino acids. Each cell subset's genomic DNA was divided evenly among several immunoSEQ plates. Produced via immunoSEQ multiplex PCR; TCRdb's table is partial and in-frame only. The sample records 2 million to 2.5 million clones, over 85% being singletons. Only CD45RO-negative cells positively selected for CCR7 counted as naive CD8 cells, so terminally differentiated effector memory CD45RA+ cells were excluded. Donors comprised only Caucasian adults living in Nashville, Tennessee.

The source of this sequence is a man aged 18 to 30 in good health. The V gene is TRBV6-6, the J gene TRBJ2-7; D not resolved. Sequences were obtained from naive CD8+ T cells sorted from blood. The CDR3 DNA is TGTGCCAGCAGTTACTCCGGCCAGGTTTACGAGCAGTACTTC. It translates to CASSYSGQVYEQYF.